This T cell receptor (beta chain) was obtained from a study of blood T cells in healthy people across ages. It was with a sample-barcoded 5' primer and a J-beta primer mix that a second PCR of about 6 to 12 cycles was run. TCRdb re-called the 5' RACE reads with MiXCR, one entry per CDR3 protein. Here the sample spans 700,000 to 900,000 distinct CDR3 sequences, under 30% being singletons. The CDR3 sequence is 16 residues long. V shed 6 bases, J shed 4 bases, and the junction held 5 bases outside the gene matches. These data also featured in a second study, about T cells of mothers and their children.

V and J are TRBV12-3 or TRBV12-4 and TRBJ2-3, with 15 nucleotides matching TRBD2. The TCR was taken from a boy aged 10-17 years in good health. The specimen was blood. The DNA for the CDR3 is TGTGCCAGCAGCCCCTGGACTAGCGGGAGGGCAGATACGCAGTATTTT. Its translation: CASSPWTSGRADTQYF.